This record looks at one T cell receptor beta chain sequence and its context. Its antigen is as yet unknown. This table comes from immunoSEQ multiplex PCR, and its TCRdb copy is limited to in-frame clones, with some not included. This table has about 110,000 clones, around 92% appearing once. This entry belongs to a study of T cell responses to AZD1222 COVID-19 vaccine. Study-level results: The donor group comprised mostly white British people and more females; the analysis possibly underestimated clonal diversity.

Germline lookup yields CDR1 MGHRA and CDR2 YSYEKL. Trimming shortened V by 6 bases and J by 5 bases, and 24 bases separated the two germline ends. The CDR3 loop spans 17 amino acids. The sample here was peripheral blood, taken 28 days after the second AZD1222 dose. This TCR derives from an adult who received the AZD1222 COVID-19 vaccine. The chain joins TRBV4-1 to TRBJ2-3, with D possibly being TRBD2 (7 bases). CDR3 sequence reads: CASRRGGNVLGGDTQYF. DNA for the CDR3: TGCGCCAGCAGAAGGGGGGGAAATGTGTTAGGAGGAGATACGCAGTATTTT.